This TCR beta chain was obtained from a study of Ad26.COV2.S vaccination and SARS-CoV-2 variants. The wider study: Trial arm assignment for the donor was COV1001 Ad26.COV2.S.

Clones were sequenced by immunoSEQ multiplex PCR, and TCRdb holds only the in-frame ones, with some missing. The sample includes more than 300,000 clones, around 85% seen only once; the top ten take 2% to 2.5%. The CDR3 spans 16 residues. CDR1 and CDR2 (germline): SGHTA, FQGNSA. V lost 2 bases, J lost 9 bases, and 6 bases stayed unmatched. Findings of the study overall: Placebo recipients trailed vaccine recipients in spike-specific TCR breadth.

To note about this clone: The antigen remains unidentified.

Documented treatment: some 20 received Ad26.COV2.S at low or high dose, single or two shots; 5 received placebo; per-sample allocation not given. Sampling took place 63 days after the first vaccine or placebo injection. An Ad26 vector was used to express Wuhan-strain SARS-CoV-2 spike as the vaccine. Sample: peripheral blood, taken in a trial of Ad26.COV2.S vaccine versus placebo. The source of this sequence is a person aged 18-65 years who received the Ad26.COV2.S COVID-19 vaccine or a placebo. This chain links TRBV7-2 with TRBJ2-1; 14 nucleotides match TRBD2. The CDR3 reads CASSLRTSGGISEQFF. CDR3 coding DNA: TGTGCCAGCAGCTTACGGACTAGCGGGGGGATCAGTGAGCAGTTCTTC.